This is a list of T cell receptor beta chains from one sample in a study of cytomegalovirus exposure and HLA in healthy donors. Here immunoSEQ multiplex PCR was the method, and the copy in TCRdb shows in-frame clones only, minus some. This sample has 180,000 or so clones; around 80% occur once, and the top ten carry about 2.5%. Sample: PBMCs. These receptors were taken from a woman in her thirties in good health and CMV-seropositive. CDR3s include the opening cysteine and the closing phenylalanine or tryptophan. A D gene is named only where the DNA matches it firmly. Size tells how often a clone was seen (once, few, many) or the class of an expanded clone, and some rows leave it out.

d_gene: -
j_gene: TRBJ2-1
abundance: -
v_gene: TRBV4-2
len: 15
CDR3aa: CASSQEGGTYNEQFF
CDR3nt: TGTGCCAGCAGCCAAGAAGGGGGAACCTACAATGAGCAGTTCTTC

d_gene: -
j_gene: TRBJ1-2
abundance: once
v_gene: TRBV4-1
len: 15
CDR3aa: CASSQGERTNYGYTF
CDR3nt: TGCGCCAGCAGCCAGGGTGAGCGGACCAACTATGGCTACACCTTC

d_gene: TRBD1
j_gene: TRBJ2-6
abundance: few
v_gene: TRBV4-3
len: 16
CDR3aa: CASSQGTGTGANVLTF
CDR3nt: TGCGCCAGCAGCCAAGGGACAGGGACTGGGGCCAACGTCCTGACTTTC

d_gene: -
j_gene: TRBJ1-2
abundance: -
v_gene: TRBV19
len: 11
CDR3aa: CASNGQGGYTF
CDR3nt: TGTGCCAGTAACGGGCAGGGCGGCTACACCTTC

d_gene: -
j_gene: TRBJ2-3
abundance: -
v_gene: TRBV18
len: 15
CDR3aa: CASSPYQRGTDTQYF
CDR3nt: TGTGCCAGCTCACCGTATCAACGGGGGACAGATACGCAGTATTTT

d_gene: TRBD1
j_gene: TRBJ2-1
abundance: -
v_gene: TRBV12-5
len: 11
CDR3aa: CASGKDRGQFF
CDR3nt: TGTGCTAGTGGTAAAGACAGGGGTCAGTTCTTC

d_gene: -
j_gene: TRBJ1-2
abundance: -
v_gene: TRBV5-1
len: 14
CDR3aa: CASSSPGQVYGYTF
CDR3nt: TGCGCCAGCAGCTCCCCAGGACAAGTCTATGGCTACACCTTC

d_gene: TRBD2
j_gene: TRBJ2-3
abundance: -
v_gene: TRBV4-3
len: 17
CDR3aa: CASSQTGLAGSTDTQYF
CDR3nt: TGCGCCAGCAGCCAGACAGGCCTAGCGGGGAGCACAGATACGCAGTATTTT

d_gene: -
j_gene: TRBJ2-2
abundance: once
v_gene: TRBV7-9
len: 11
CDR3aa: CSSSFFGELFF
CDR3nt: TGTTCCAGCAGCTTCTTCGGGGAGCTGTTTTTT

d_gene: TRBD1
j_gene: TRBJ1-3
abundance: few
v_gene: TRBV27
len: 14
CDR3aa: CASSHGTEGNTIYF
CDR3nt: TGTGCCAGCAGTCACGGGACAGAGGGAAACACCATATATTTT

d_gene: TRBD1
j_gene: TRBJ2-7
abundance: -
v_gene: TRBV27
len: 15
CDR3aa: CASREDRGVPYEQYF
CDR3nt: TGTGCCAGCAGGGAGGACAGGGGGGTTCCCTACGAGCAGTACTTC

d_gene: -
j_gene: TRBJ1-3
abundance: -
v_gene: TRBV5-1
len: 15
CDR3aa: CASSFQQGTGNTIYF
CDR3nt: TGCGCCAGCAGCTTCCAACAGGGTACTGGAAACACCATATATTTT

d_gene: -
j_gene: TRBJ1-2
abundance: -
v_gene: TRBV19
len: 13
CDR3aa: CASSEGVGYGYTF
CDR3nt: TGTGCCAGTAGCGAAGGGGTTGGCTATGGCTACACCTTC

d_gene: TRBD1
j_gene: TRBJ2-1
abundance: -
v_gene: TRBV19
len: 15
CDR3aa: CASSPEDRVDNEQFF
CDR3nt: TGTGCCAGTAGTCCCGAGGACAGGGTGGACAATGAGCAGTTCTTC

d_gene: -
j_gene: TRBJ2-3
abundance: -
v_gene: TRBV6-1
len: 12
CDR3aa: CASSVQADTQYF
CDR3nt: TGTGCCAGCTCCGTTCAGGCAGATACGCAGTATTTT

d_gene: TRBD1
j_gene: TRBJ2-1
abundance: -
v_gene: TRBV9
len: 19
CDR3aa: CASSAREVPGQSPYNEQFF
CDR3nt: TGTGCCAGCAGCGCCAGAGAGGTCCCGGGACAGAGTCCCTACAATGAGCAGTTCTTC

d_gene: TRBD1
j_gene: TRBJ2-5
abundance: -
v_gene: TRBV9
len: 15
CDR3aa: CASSGRTGEKETQYF
CDR3nt: TGTGCCAGCAGCGGCCGGACAGGGGAAAAAGAGACCCAGTACTTC

d_gene: TRBD2
j_gene: TRBJ2-1
abundance: -
v_gene: TRBV5-1
len: 19
CDR3aa: CASSLGARTSRSSYNEQFF
CDR3nt: TGCGCCAGCAGCTTGGGAGCCCGGACTAGCCGGAGCTCCTACAATGAGCAGTTCTTC

d_gene: TRBD1
j_gene: TRBJ1-4
abundance: -
v_gene: TRBV7-9
len: 14
CDR3aa: CASSLRQGNEKLFF
CDR3nt: TGTGCCAGCAGCTTAAGACAGGGAAATGAAAAACTGTTTTTT

d_gene: -
j_gene: TRBJ2-1
abundance: few
v_gene: TRBV2
len: 13
CDR3aa: CASSELRSNEQFF
CDR3nt: TGTGCCAGCAGCGAACTGAGGAGCAATGAGCAGTTCTTC

d_gene: TRBD2
j_gene: TRBJ2-5
abundance: -
v_gene: TRBV7-2
len: 16
CDR3aa: CASSLEASGGGETQYF
CDR3nt: TGTGCCAGCAGCTTAGAGGCTAGCGGGGGCGGGGAGACCCAGTACTTC

d_gene: TRBD2
j_gene: TRBJ2-4
abundance: -
v_gene: TRBV18
len: 16
CDR3aa: CASSPRSSGGQNIQYF
CDR3nt: TGTGCCAGCTCACCACGATCCAGCGGGGGCCAAAACATTCAGTACTTC

d_gene: -
j_gene: TRBJ2-7
abundance: -
v_gene: TRBV4-1
len: 13
CDR3aa: CASSQVTRSEQYF
CDR3nt: TGCGCCAGCAGCCAGGTAACTAGAAGCGAGCAGTACTTC

d_gene: -
j_gene: TRBJ2-7
abundance: -
v_gene: TRBV5-4
len: 16
CDR3aa: CASSAAADYSSRVQYF
CDR3nt: TGTGCCAGCAGCGCAGCCGCAGACTACTCTTCTAGGGTGCAGTACTTC

d_gene: -
j_gene: TRBJ1-4
abundance: few
v_gene: TRBV5-1
len: 16
CDR3aa: CASSPLGGPLNEKLFF
CDR3nt: TGCGCCAGCAGCCCCCTGGGAGGGCCTCTCAATGAAAAACTGTTTTTT

d_gene: -
j_gene: TRBJ1-5
abundance: -
v_gene: TRBV27
len: 15
CDR3aa: CATGAGDDGNQPQHF
CDR3nt: TGTGCCACCGGGGCGGGGGATGATGGCAATCAGCCCCAGCATTTT

d_gene: TRBD1
j_gene: TRBJ2-5
abundance: -
v_gene: TRBV7-7
len: 12
CDR3aa: CAVRDRAETQYF
CDR3nt: TGTGCCGTCCGGGACAGGGCAGAGACCCAGTACTTC

d_gene: -
j_gene: TRBJ1-5
abundance: -
v_gene: TRBV2
len: 15
CDR3aa: CASTRGDNLNQPQHF
CDR3nt: TGTGCCAGCACGAGAGGGGACAACTTGAATCAGCCCCAGCATTTT

d_gene: -
j_gene: TRBJ1-1
abundance: once
v_gene: TRBV4-1
len: 12
CDR3aa: CASSARTAEAFF
CDR3nt: TGCGCCAGCAGCGCCCGGACAGCCGAAGCTTTCTTT

d_gene: -
j_gene: TRBJ2-7
abundance: -
v_gene: TRBV5-1
len: 17
CDR3aa: CASSLGPVGDTSYEQYF
CDR3nt: TGCGCCAGCAGCTTGGGTCCGGTGGGGGACACCTCCTACGAGCAGTACTTC

d_gene: -
j_gene: TRBJ1-1
abundance: few
v_gene: TRBV5-6
len: 12
CDR3aa: CASGGRYTEAFF
CDR3nt: TGTGCCAGCGGCGGGAGGTACACTGAAGCTTTCTTT

d_gene: -
j_gene: TRBJ1-5
abundance: once
v_gene: TRBV18
len: 14
CDR3aa: CASSPPGGSQPQHF
CDR3nt: TGTGCCAGCTCACCACCGGGAGGCAGCCAGCCCCAGCATTTT

d_gene: -
j_gene: TRBJ2-5
abundance: -
v_gene: TRBV12-2
len: 18
CDR3aa: CASRLSGAGDRGEETQYF
CDR3nt: TGTGCAAGTCGCTTATCGGGAGCGGGAGATAGGGGGGAAGAGACCCAGTACTTC